This T cell receptor beta chain was identified in a study of CD8 T cell repertoires and HIV-1 epitope variants. About the study: Controls were a CMV, EBV and flu peptide pool, Ebola AY9 negative control, and no-peptide well.

On this clone: Its antigen is as yet unknown.

Clones were sequenced by immunoSEQ multiplex PCR, and TCRdb holds only the in-frame ones, with some missing. This sample has 6,800 or so clones, with roughly two thirds found just once. Study-level results: Most of the nine antigen-specific clonotypes appeared cross-reactive to autologous or escape variants.

The TCR originated in a male donor with HIV. The sample was cultured CD8+ T cells derived from PBMCs.

CDR3 in amino acids: CASSWGQTVATNEKLFF. The CDR3 bases are TGTGCCAGCAGCTGGGGACAGACCGTAGCAACTAATGAAAAACTGTTTTTT. The V gene is TRBV7-8, the J gene TRBJ1-4; 7 bases are a match to TRBD1. The V segment lost 4 bases and the J segment 0 bases; nucleotides outside the gene matches: 8. Looked up from germline, CDR1 is SGHVS and CDR2 is FQNEAQ. CDR3 length: 17 residues. Using reference TRBV7-8 and TRBJ1-4 for the parts outside the CDR3, the full variable domain is GAGVSQSPRYKVAKRGQDVALRCDPISGHVSLFWYQQALGQGPEFLTYFQNEAQLDKSGLPSDRFFAERPEGSVSTLKIQRTQQEDSAVYLCASSWGQTVATNEKLFFGSGTQLSVL.